These 18 T cell receptor beta chains were all obtained from the same sample, sequenced in a study of OX40 agonist ivuxolimab in advanced cancers. Method: immunoSEQ multiplex PCR; TCRdb's copy keeps in-frame clones and lacks some. The profile shows around 69,000 clones, roughly 88% of them singletons. The specimen comprised CD4+ or CD8+ T cells sorted from blood, sampled in a trial of the OX40 agonist ivuxolimab. The receptors originated from an adult with an advanced solid tumor such as melanoma, head and neck, liver or kidney cancer.

CDR3 sequence reads: CASSWAQGAEAFF. For the CDR3, the DNA is TGTGCCAGCAGCTGGGCGCAGGGCGCTGAAGCTTTCTTT. The chain couples TRBV7-9 to TRBJ1-1; maybe TRBD1 (5 bases). Trimming removed 4 bases at V and 6 bases at J, with 12 bases between. Germline V lookup: CDR1 SEHNR, CDR2 FQNEAQ (reference sequence). The CDR3 has 13 residues.

The rearrangement links TRBV14 to TRBJ2-5; D uncertain. Germline values: CDR1 SGHDN, CDR2 FVKESK. The CDR3 loop spans 15 amino acids. Trimming left V 1 base short and J 5 bases short, with 14 bases between. In DNA, the CDR3 is TGTGCCAGCAGCCAAGCGGAAGGGCTGGTGGAGACCCAGTACTTC. The encoded protein is CASSQAEGLVETQYF.

The rearrangement uses TRBV9 and TRBJ2-2, with TRBD1 matching 7 bases. V gave up 3 bases and J gave up 7 bases; unmatched junction bases: 9. The CDR3 has 15 amino acids. CDR1 and CDR2 (germline): SGDLS, YYNGEE. CDR3 sequence: CASSGSATGNGELFF. CDR3 in DNA: TGTGCCAGCAGCGGGAGCGCGACAGGGAACGGGGAGCTGTTTTTT. Filled out from reference TRBV9 and TRBJ2-2, the complete variable domain reads DSGVTQTPKHLITATGQRVTLRCSPRSGDLSVYWYQQSLDQGLQFLIQYYNGEERAKGNILERFSAQQFPDLHSELNLSSLELGDSALYFCASSGSATGNGELFFGEGSRLTVL.

This clone was seen once. This chain uses TRBV9 with TRBJ2-4, with D hard to call. The CDR3 runs 13 residues. Germline-derived CDR1 and CDR2 are SGDLS and YYNGEE. V lost 0 bases to trimming and J lost 8 bases, with 9 bases between them. The CDR3 region is CASSVELEDIQYF. The DNA for the CDR3 is TGTGCCAGCAGCGTAGAACTGGAAGACATTCAGTACTTC.

This sequence joins TRBV10-1 and TRBJ2-1; the match to TRBD2 covers 8 bases. J was trimmed by 4 bases and V by 3 bases; bases with no gene match: 5. This CDR3 is built from 15 residues. The germline gives CDR1 WNHNN, CDR2 SYGVQD (reference sequence). The CDR3 DNA reads as TGCGCCAGCAGTGACCGGGAGGGCCCGTACAATGAGCAGTTCTTC. Protein: CASSDREGPYNEQFF.

The chain joins TRBV7-2 to TRBJ2-7; D is unresolved. Looked up from germline, CDR1 is SGHTA and CDR2 is FQGNSA. This CDR3 is built from 14 residues. Trimming cost V 5 bases and J 0 bases, with 11 bases left between them. DNA of the CDR3: TGTGCCAGCAGCCTCGATCCTAGCTCCTACGAGCAGTACTTC. This gives the protein CASSLDPSSYEQYF. The complete variable domain, with remaining parts taken from reference TRBV7-2 and TRBJ2-7, reads GAGVSQSPSNKVTEKGKDVELRCDPISGHTALYWYRQSLGQGLEFLIYFQGNSAPDKSGLPSDRFSAERTGGSVSTLTIQRTQQEDSAVYLCASSLDPSSYEQYFGPGTRLTVT.

This chain connects TRBV2 to TRBJ2-6; weak D call: TRBD1 (7 bases). Germline-derived CDR1 and CDR2 are SNHLY and FYNNEI. CDR3 size: 19 residues. V was cut by 8 bases and J by 0 bases, with 23 bases left in between. The CDR3 region is CASYFKGGRDFSGANVLTF. CDR3 DNA: TGTGCCAGCTACTTCAAAGGGGGCAGGGACTTCTCTGGGGCCAACGTCCTGACTTTC. Looking up the rest from reference TRBV2 and TRBJ2-6 gives the full variable domain: EPEVTQTPSHQVTQMGQEVILRCVPISNHLYFYWYRQILGQKVEFLVSFYNNEISEKSEIFDDQFSVERPDGSNFTLKIRSTKLEDSAMYFCASYFKGGRDFSGANVLTFGAGSRLTVL.

This rearrangement joins TRBV5-1 to TRBJ1-2; TRBD1 agrees at 9 bases. V was clipped by 2 bases and J by 2 bases; unmatched bases: 4. Germline V gene data show CDR1 as SGHRS and CDR2 as YFSETQ. This CDR3 is 15 amino acids long. This chain's CDR3 is CASSLQGAGNYGYTF. The CDR3, as DNA: TGCGCCAGCAGCTTACAGGGGGCAGGAAACTATGGCTACACCTTC.

The chain couples TRBV2 to TRBJ1-4; 8 positions match TRBD1. In germline, CDR1 is SNHLY, CDR2 FYNNEI. Trimming took 8 bases from V and 5 from J; bases not matched to a gene: 7. This CDR3 is 14 amino acids long. The chain's CDR3 is CASESSGGNEKLFF. In nucleotides, the CDR3 is TGTGCCAGCGAATCTTCAGGGGGCAATGAAAAACTGTTTTTT.

The rearrangement uses TRBV29-1 and TRBJ2-6; D remains ambiguous. CDR3 size: 13 residues. Between the trimmed V and J ends, which lost 6 bases and 1 base, there was a span of 7 bases. CDR1 and CDR2 (germline): SQVTM, ANQGSEA. CDR3 in DNA: TGCAGCGTAGATATGTCTGGGGCCAACGTCCTGACTTTC. Its protein is CSVDMSGANVLTF.

This chain uses TRBV19 with TRBJ1-2; D is uncertain. The CDR3 is 13 residues long. Germline lookup yields CDR1 LNHDA and CDR2 SQIVND (reference sequence). V gave up 6 bases and J gave up 0 bases, with 8 bases separating them. The CDR3 spells CASRLRANYGYTF. CDR3 nucleotides: TGTGCCAGTAGGTTACGGGCTAACTATGGCTACACCTTC.

The rearrangement joins TRBV10-3 to TRBJ2-7, with TRBD2 matching over 14 bases. V dropped 6 bases and J dropped 3; count of bases not matched to a gene: 7. Germline CDR1 ENHRY, CDR2 SYGVKD. This CDR3 is 16 amino acids long. Here the CDR3 reads CAIRGLAGDGDYEQYF. In nucleotides, the CDR3 is TGTGCCATCAGGGGACTAGCGGGAGACGGGGACTACGAGCAGTACTTC.

The V gene is TRBV7-7, the J gene TRBJ2-7; tentative D call: TRBD2 (5 bases). The CDR3 runs 14 residues. Trimming cost V 5 bases and J 7 bases, with 18 bases left between them. The germline CDR1 and CDR2 sequences are SSHAT and FNYEAQ (reference sequence). CDR3 loop: CASSQDEGDREQYF. Here the CDR3 DNA reads TGTGCCAGCAGCCAGGACGAGGGAGATCGGGAGCAGTACTTC.

The chain is built from TRBV9 and TRBJ2-7, with TRBD2 identical over 10 bases. The CDR3 sequence is 17 residues long. The V gene end was trimmed by 0 bases and the J gene end by 0 bases; junction bases not matched to a gene: 6. Germline V gene lookup returns CDR1 SGDLS and CDR2 YYNGEE. The CDR3 region is CASSVAGTSENSYEQYF. The CDR3 DNA sequence: TGTGCCAGCAGCGTAGCCGGGACTAGCGAGAACTCCTACGAGCAGTACTTC.

This chain links TRBV9 with TRBJ2-2; D is possibly TRBD1 (6 bases). This CDR3 is 16 amino acids long. The V gene lost 3 bases and the J gene lost 6 bases, with 18 bases spanning the gap. Per the germline V gene, CDR1 is SGDLS and CDR2 is YYNGEE. CDR3 loop: CASSATGISRAGELFF. In nucleotides, the CDR3 is TGTGCCAGCAGCGCCACAGGGATCTCAAGGGCCGGGGAGCTGTTTTTT.

The genes are TRBV11-2 and TRBJ2-7; D tentatively reads TRBD1 or TRBD2 (5 bases each). Trimming left V 6 bases short and J 7 bases short, with 19 bases between. CDR1 is SGHAT, CDR2 FQNNGV, per germline. This CDR3 region has 14 residues. CDR3 in amino acids: CASSPSGLGEEQYF. The CDR3 bases are TGTGCCAGCAGTCCTTCCGGGTTGGGGGAGGAGCAGTACTTC.

This clone was seen just once. This chain joins TRBV28 and TRBJ1-5, with D tentatively TRBD1 (5 bases). This CDR3 spans 14 amino acids. The V and J ends lost 8 bases and 0 bases respectively, with 11 bases between them. Germline loops: CDR1 MDHEN, CDR2 SYDVKM. As DNA, the CDR3 is TGTGCCAGCGTAAAGGGGAATAGCAATCAGCCCCAGCATTTT. Its protein is CASVKGNSNQPQHF.

The gene calls are TRBV18 and TRBJ1-5; no firm D call. The germline V gene encodes CDR1 KGHSH and CDR2 LQKENI. Trimming removed 2 bases at V and 0 bases at J, with 11 bases between. This CDR3 spans 16 amino acids. This CDR3 reads CASSPEATYSNQPQHF. The CDR3 DNA reads TGTGCCAGCTCACCAGAGGCCACGTATAGCAATCAGCCCCAGCATTTT. Full variable domain (remainder filled in from reference TRBV18 and TRBJ1-5): NAGVMQNPRHLVRRRGQEARLRCSPMKGHSHVYWYRQLPEEGLKFMVYLQKENIIDESGMPKERFSAEFPKEGPSILRIQQVVRGDSAAYFCASSPEATYSNQPQHFGDGTRLSIL.